The 27 T cell receptor beta chains below all came from one sample that was sequenced in a study of blood T cell repertoires in COVID-19. Sequencing used immunoSEQ multiplex PCR; TCRdb keeps in-frame clones, though not all of them. Of about 180,000 clones listed, 86% are singletons. Sequencing used peripheral blood. These receptors originate from a man in his 70s with active or convalescent COVID-19.

V usage is TRBV24-1 and J usage is TRBJ2-7, with TRBD1 as a possible D gene (5 bases). The CDR3 has 13 amino acids. Trimming cost V 3 bases and J 4 bases, with 9 bases left between them. Germline CDR1 and CDR2: KGHDR and SFDVKD. CDR3 residues: CATSDPTGYEQYF. The CDR3 DNA sequence: TGTGCCACCAGTGATCCTACAGGATACGAGCAGTACTTC.

V gene TRBV18 combines with J gene TRBJ1-1, with TRBD1 as a possible D gene (6 bases). Germline CDR1 KGHSH, CDR2 LQKENI. V gave up 4 bases and J gave up 5 bases, with 14 bases separating them. The CDR3 loop spans 14 amino acids. Here the CDR3 reads CASSLGTRGTEAFF. The DNA for the CDR3 is TGTGCCAGCTCACTTGGGACACGAGGTACTGAAGCTTTCTTT.

This chain connects TRBV6-5 to TRBJ1-1, with 7 bases that match TRBD1. Germline V gene data show CDR1 as MNHEY and CDR2 as SVGAGI. This CDR3 is 14 amino acids long. Trimming removed 2 bases from V and 1 base from J; junction bases left unmatched: 1. This CDR3 reads CASSYDRANTEAFF. CDR3 coding DNA: TGTGCCAGCAGTTACGACAGGGCGAACACTGAAGCTTTCTTT.

This chain links TRBV2 with TRBJ2-7; tentatively, D is TRBD2 (5 bases). V lost 2 bases to trimming and J lost 5 bases, with 13 bases between them. The CDR3 is 14 residues long. Germline assignment: CDR1 SNHLY and CDR2 FYNNEI. The CDR3 is CASSEPGMVHEQYF. CDR3 sequence (DNA): TGTGCCAGCAGTGAACCGGGGATGGTCCACGAGCAGTACTTC.

The J gene is TRBJ1-2, the V gene TRBV27, with D uncertain. Looked up from germline, CDR1 is MNHEY and CDR2 is SMNVEV (reference sequence). Trimming took off 4 bases at V and 4 bases at J, with 28 bases between the two ends. The CDR3 extends over 19 amino acids. CDR3 nucleotides: TGTGCCAGCAGTTCCCGCGCTCAGAGGTCCGCCACCATCGCCTATGGCTACACCTTC. It encodes CASSSRAQRSATIAYGYTF.

J is TRBJ2-7 and V is TRBV19; D is ambiguous. Deletions cut 4 bases from V and 1 base from J, with 11 bases between. The V gene's germline CDR1 is LNHDA and CDR2 SQIVND (reference sequence). The CDR3 covers 14 residues. The CDR3 DNA reads TGTGCCAGTAGTACCGCCGGCAGGTCCTACGAGCAGTACTTC. This sequence encodes CASSTAGRSYEQYF.

The chain combines TRBV19 with TRBJ2-1; 8 bases line up with TRBD1. The CDR3 length is 15 residues. The V and J ends lost 3 bases and 5 bases, in that order; junction bases with no gene match: 6. CDR1 LNHDA and CDR2 SQIVND come from the germline V gene (reference sequence). CDR3 loop: CASSIGQGRDNEQFF. The CDR3 DNA reads as TGTGCCAGTAGTATCGGACAGGGTCGAGACAATGAGCAGTTCTTC.

This sequence joins TRBV6-1 and TRBJ1-2; the D gene is possibly TRBD1 (5 bases). The V end was cut by 2 bases, the J end by 6 bases, with 22 bases between. The germline CDR1 and CDR2 sequences are MNHNS and SASEGT. The CDR3 is 17 amino acids. CDR3 region: CASSERQGGSRPHGYTF. The CDR3 bases are TGTGCCAGCAGTGAACGGCAGGGAGGATCTCGGCCGCATGGCTACACCTTC.

V usage is TRBV10-3 and J usage is TRBJ2-5, with 9 bases lining up with TRBD1. Germline V lookup: CDR1 ENHRY, CDR2 SYGVKD. This CDR3 is 14 amino acids long. V lost 6 bases and J lost 2; bases outside the gene matches: 4. CDR3 loop: CAIRPGQGQETQYF. The CDR3 bases are TGTGCCATCAGGCCGGGACAGGGTCAAGAGACCCAGTACTTC.

The chain has TRBV28 and TRBJ1-1; perhaps TRBD1 as D (6 bases). Looked up from germline, CDR1 is MDHEN and CDR2 is SYDVKM. Trimming shortened V by 8 bases and J by 6 bases, and 25 bases separated the two germline ends. The CDR3 length is 16 residues. CDR3 residues: CASSILGGTPGSEAFF. CDR3 DNA: TGTGCCAGCTCAATCCTGGGGGGGACACCAGGTTCTGAAGCTTTCTTT.

This chain connects TRBV11-3 to TRBJ2-2, with D unresolved. Trimming took 3 bases from V and 7 from J, leaving 9 bases between them. The CDR3 has 13 residues. The germline V gene has CDR1 SGHNT and CDR2 YENEEA. The CDR3 loop reads CASSFYEDGELFF. The CDR3 bases are TGTGCCAGCAGCTTCTACGAGGACGGGGAGCTGTTTTTT.

The chain employs TRBV9 and TRBJ1-2; no clear D gene. Per the germline V gene, CDR1 is SGDLS and CDR2 is YYNGEE. This CDR3 has 14 residues. V was cut by 0 bases and J by 4 bases, with 10 bases left in between. CDR3 sequence: CASSVAPQSYGYTF. The CDR3 coding sequence is TGTGCCAGCAGCGTAGCTCCACAGTCCTATGGCTACACCTTC. Full variable domain (rest looked up from reference TRBV9 and TRBJ1-2): DSGVTQTPKHLITATGQRVTLRCSPRSGDLSVYWYQQSLDQGLQFLIQYYNGEERAKGNILERFSAQQFPDLHSELNLSSLELGDSALYFCASSVAPQSYGYTFGSGTRLTVV.

The V gene is TRBV12-3 or TRBV12-4, the J gene TRBJ1-2; D is unresolved. V was clipped by 6 bases and J by 6 bases, with 11 bases between them. The CDR3 consists of 12 residues. For the CDR3, the DNA is TGTGCCAGCAGCTCACTAGGGAATGGCTACACCTTC. This gives the protein CASSSLGNGYTF.

The rearrangement links TRBV10-1 to TRBJ1-5; D ambiguous. The CDR3 is 14 residues long. The germline V and J ends were trimmed by 6 bases and 0 bases, with 9 bases remaining between them. Germline V lookup: CDR1 WNHNN, CDR2 SYGVQD (reference sequence). The CDR3 loop reads CASSAGHSNQPQHF. For the CDR3, the DNA is TGCGCCAGCAGCGCCGGTCATAGCAATCAGCCCCAGCATTTT.

V and J are TRBV6-2 or TRBV6-3 and TRBJ1-1; no definite D call. From germline, CDR1 is MNHEY and CDR2 SVGEGT. V was cut by 0 bases and J by 6 bases, with 20 bases left in between. CDR3 length equals 17 residues. The CDR3 sequence: CASSYSELRERSSEAFF. The CDR3 bases are TGTGCCAGCAGTTACTCGGAACTTAGGGAGAGGAGTTCTGAAGCTTTCTTT.

The gene calls are TRBV5-8 and TRBJ1-1, with D tentatively TRBD1 (6 bases). This CDR3 region has 14 residues. The V and J ends lost 0 bases and 4 bases respectively, with 10 bases between them. The germline V gene encodes CDR1 SGHTS and CDR2 YDEGEE. The CDR3: CASSLGEGGTEAFF. For the CDR3, the DNA is TGTGCCAGCAGCTTGGGCGAAGGGGGCACTGAAGCTTTCTTT.

J is TRBJ2-5 and V is TRBV27, with TRBD2 as a possible D gene (6 bases). CDR3 length: 14 residues. CDR1 is MNHEY, CDR2 SMNVEV, per germline (reference sequence). Trimming took off 1 base at V and 1 base at J, with 7 bases between the two ends. This chain's CDR3 is CASSLWGGQETQYF. The CDR3 DNA follows: TGTGCCAGCAGTTTATGGGGAGGCCAAGAGACCCAGTACTTC.

J is TRBJ1-5 and V is TRBV6-5, with D possibly matching TRBD1 (6 bases). V was pared by 3 bases and J by 7 bases, with 10 bases between. CDR3 length: 13 amino acids. Per the germline V gene, CDR1 is MNHEY and CDR2 is SVGAGI. The CDR3 sequence is CASSYSGDQPQHF. The CDR3 bases are TGTGCCAGCAGTTATTCAGGGGACCAGCCCCAGCATTTT.

This clone has more than one count but fewer than ten. This chain uses TRBV27 with TRBJ2-5, with D possibly TRBD2 on 6 matching bases. Trimming left V 5 bases short and J 2 bases short, with 15 bases between. From germline, CDR1 is MNHEY and CDR2 SMNVEV (reference sequence). The CDR3 has 15 residues. CDR3 nucleotide sequence: TGTGCCAGCAGTGCCGCCGGGGACTTGCAAGAGACCCAGTACTTC. Translating gives CASSAAGDLQETQYF.

The V call is TRBV7-8, the J call TRBJ2-2; D might be TRBD1 (5 bases). The length of the CDR3 is 14 residues. The V gene's germline CDR1 is SGHVS and CDR2 FQNEAQ. Between the trimmed V and J ends, which lost 5 bases and 2 bases, there was a span of 9 bases. CDR3 DNA: TGTGCCAGCAGCGCACAGGAAAACACCGGGGAGCTGTTTTTT. It yields the protein CASSAQENTGELFF.

The chain employs TRBV28 and TRBJ1-3; D is possibly TRBD1 (6 bases). The CDR3 extends over 16 amino acids. Trimming cost V 6 bases and J 0 bases, with 15 bases left between them. Per germline, CDR1 MDHEN and CDR2 SYDVKM. The DNA of the CDR3 is TGTGCCAGCAGGGAGGGGGGGTTCCGCTCTGGAAACACCATATATTTT. Its translation is CASREGGFRSGNTIYF.

The CDR3 here is CATSTWGLAGMNEQFF. As DNA, the CDR3 is TGTGCCACCAGCACCTGGGGACTAGCGGGAATGAATGAGCAGTTCTTC. The V call is TRBV15, the J call TRBJ2-1; TRBD2 matches 13 bases. After removal of 4 bases from V and 7 bases from J, the junction contained 7 bases not matched to a gene. The germline gives CDR1 LNHNV, CDR2 YYDKDF (reference sequence). The CDR3 runs 16 residues.

The rearrangement links TRBV5-5 to TRBJ1-4; D unresolved. Germline V gene data show CDR1 as SGHKS and CDR2 as YYEKEE (reference sequence). V gave up 4 bases and J gave up 8 bases, with 9 bases separating them. CDR3 length: 12 amino acids. Here the CDR3 DNA reads TGTGCCAGCAGCCCGAGGCAGGAAAAACTGTTTTTT. Protein: CASSPRQEKLFF.

CDR3 in amino acids: CASSYDSNVNTEAFF. The CDR3 coding sequence is TGTGCCAGCAGTTACGACAGTAATGTGAACACTGAAGCTTTCTTT. V is TRBV6-2 or TRBV6-3 and J is TRBJ1-1; possible D gene TRBD1, 5 bases. Trimming shortened V by 2 bases and J by 0 bases, and 10 bases separated the two germline ends. This CDR3 has 15 residues. CDR1 is MNHEY, CDR2 SVGEGT, per germline.

This chain joins TRBV3-1 (or the pseudogene TRBV3-2) and TRBJ2-2; 10 nucleotides align to TRBD2. The germline V gene has CDR1 LGHDT and CDR2 YNNKEL (reference sequence). This CDR3 has 17 amino acids. V was pared by 0 bases and J by 8 bases, with 9 bases of the junction left unmatched. CDR3 in DNA: TGTGCCAGCAGCCAAGATAAACTAGCGGGAAGGACGGGGGAGCTGTTTTTT. Translation: CASSQDKLAGRTGELFF.

Concerning this clone: The junction shows a germline mismatch at one end, possibly a read error. This sequence joins TRBV13 and TRBJ2-7; 7 positions agree with TRBD2. This CDR3 contains 11 residues. Germline V lookup: CDR1 PRHDT, CDR2 FYEKMQ (reference sequence). CDR3 residues: CASSLGPWRGF. In DNA, the CDR3 is TGTGCCAGCAGCTTAGGCCCTTGGCGGGGGTTC.

The chain carries TRBV2 and TRBJ1-2; D is uncertain. This CDR3 spans 10 amino acids. V was pared by 1 base and J by 9 bases, with 3 bases between. The V gene's germline CDR1 is SNHLY and CDR2 FYNNEI. CDR3 in DNA: TGTGCCAGCAGTGAAGTTAGCTACACCTTC. Translation: CASSEVSYTF.